This T cell receptor beta chain stems from a study of OX40 agonist ivuxolimab in advanced cancers. Libraries were prepared by immunoSEQ multiplex PCR; TCRdb keeps only in-frame clonotypes and omits some of them. In the table there are approximately 22,000 clones, over 65% of which are singletons. The V gene end was trimmed by 1 base and the J gene end by 8 bases; junction bases not matched to a gene: 5. CDR1 is SGHTS, CDR2 YDEGEE, per germline. The length of the CDR3 is 14 residues. The TCR sequence derives from an adult with an advanced solid tumor such as melanoma, head and neck, liver or kidney cancer. The gene calls are TRBV5-8 and TRBJ2-1, with 8 bases fitting TRBD1. Specimen: CD4+ or CD8+ T cells sorted from blood, collected in a trial of the OX40 agonist ivuxolimab. CDR3 sequence reads: CASSLSSGGDEQFF. For the CDR3, the DNA is TGTGCCAGCAGCTTGAGCTCAGGGGGCGATGAGCAGTTCTTC.